This T cell receptor beta chain came from a study of CD8+CD57+ T cells in acquired aplastic anemia. It was genomic DNA that served as the template for profiling TCR beta VDJ and CDR3. TCRdb re-analysed the reads in MiXCR, keeping a single row per CDR3 protein. The profile shows 270,000 or so distinct CDR3 sequences, 82% of them singletons. The CDR3 spans 15 residues. With 1 base removed from V and 3 bases from J, the gap between germline ends came to 12 bases. Germline-derived CDR1 and CDR2 are SGHNT and YENEEA. An expansion of CD8+CD57+ cells by flow cytometry had been shown in patients chosen for sequencing. This clonotype is a singleton in its sample.

This TCR was recovered from a human donor with aplastic anemia. The sequenced sample consisted of sorted CD4+, CD8+, or CD8+CD57+ T cells (not recorded which) from PBMCs. The chain carries TRBV11-3 and TRBJ1-2; D is uncertain. The CDR3, as DNA: TGTGCCAGCAGCTTAGGTCTCACAGCCCACTATGGCTACACCTTC. The encoded protein is CASSLGLTAHYGYTF.